Below, one TCR beta chain is given with its context. Its target is unknown. Expressed TCRB transcripts were sequenced because the isolated RNA had all been reverse transcribed beforehand. Repertoires were generated with immunoSEQ multiplex PCR, while TCRdb's copy carries only in-frame clones and drops some. The sample includes hundreds of thousands of clones, around 15% seen only once; the top ten take roughly 7%. The sample comes from a study of beta chain features in type 1 diabetes. Study-level results: Among type 1 diabetes patients, VDJ junctions had fewer insertions and more deletions.

Trimming removed 0 bases from V and 1 base from J, with 11 bases in between. The CDR3 has 16 residues. The germline CDR1 and CDR2 sequences are MGHDK and SYGVNS. The TCR comes from a man aged 25 to 40 in good health. This chain uses TRBV25-1 with TRBJ2-3; TRBD2 might be the D (5 bases). Sample: central memory CD4+ T cells from blood. CDR3 amino acids: CASSEYEGGRTDTQYF. In nucleotides, the CDR3 is TGTGCCAGCAGTGAATACGAGGGCGGCCGCACAGATACGCAGTATTTT.